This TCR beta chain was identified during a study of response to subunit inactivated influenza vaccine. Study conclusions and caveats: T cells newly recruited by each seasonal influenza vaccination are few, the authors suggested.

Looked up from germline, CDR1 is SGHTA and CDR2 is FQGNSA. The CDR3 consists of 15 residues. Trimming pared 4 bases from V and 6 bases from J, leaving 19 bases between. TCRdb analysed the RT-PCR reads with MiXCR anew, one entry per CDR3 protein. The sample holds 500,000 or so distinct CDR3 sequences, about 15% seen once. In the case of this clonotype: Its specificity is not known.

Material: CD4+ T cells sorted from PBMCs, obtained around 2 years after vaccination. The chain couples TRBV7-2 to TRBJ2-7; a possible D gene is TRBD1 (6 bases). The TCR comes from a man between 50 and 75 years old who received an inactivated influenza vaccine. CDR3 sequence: CASSSQGGLVREQYF. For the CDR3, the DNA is TGTGCCAGCAGCTCACAGGGTGGCCTAGTGCGCGAGCAGTACTTC.